Listed here are 31 T cell receptor beta chains from one sample, sequenced in a study of Graves' ophthalmopathy and Graves' hyperthyroidism. RNA transcripts yielded amplified TCR beta CDR3 regions. HTBI primers primed a first-round RT-PCR, and a second-round multiplex PCR followed. TCRdb processed the multiplex PCR reads anew with MiXCR; each CDR3 protein has one entry. Of hundreds of thousands of distinct CDR3 sequences listed, roughly 39% are singletons. Sequenced: peripheral blood. All receptors derive from an adult man with Graves' ophthalmopathy.

Only a few counts were recorded for this clonotype. The chain combines TRBV10-3 with TRBJ1-5; possibly TRBD1 for D (6 bases). Germline-derived CDR1 and CDR2 are ENHRY and SYGVKD. This CDR3 is built from 15 residues. Trimming cost V 10 bases and J 0 bases, with 16 bases left between them. CDR3 region: CASRRTADSNQPQHF. Written as DNA, the CDR3 is TGTGCCAGCAGACGGACAGCGGATAGCAATCAGCCCCAGCATTTT.

This sequence joins TRBV19 and TRBJ2-7; tentative D call: TRBD2 (6 bases). Looked up from germline, CDR1 is LNHDA and CDR2 is SQIVND (reference sequence). The length of the CDR3 is 16 residues. Trimming took off 4 bases at V and 2 bases at J, with 18 bases between the two ends. The CDR3 DNA follows: TGTGCCAGTAGTACTCGGGACTTTTCAGGGACCTACGAGCAGTACTTC. This translates into CASSTRDFSGTYEQYF.

This clonotype was seen many times. V and J are TRBV6-6 and TRBJ1-2; D not certain. Per germline, CDR1 MNHNY and CDR2 SVGAGI (reference sequence). Trimming took 6 bases from V and 8 from J, leaving 13 bases between them. The CDR3 consists of 12 residues. DNA of the CDR3: TGTGCCAGCAGCCCCACTTCGGGAGGCTACACCTTC. The encoded protein is CASSPTSGGYTF.

This clonotype was found many times. The rearrangement joins TRBV11-2 to TRBJ2-7; D gene ambiguous. Germline V gene sequence: CDR1 SGHAT, CDR2 FQNNGV. This CDR3 comprises 14 residues. Trimming shortened V by 1 base and J by 1 base, and 8 bases separated the two germline ends. CDR3 residues: CASSLALGSYEQYF. The CDR3 bases are TGTGCCAGCAGCTTAGCCCTGGGTTCCTACGAGCAGTACTTC.

There are many counts of this clonotype. The genes are TRBV12-3 or TRBV12-4 and TRBJ1-5; D is unresolved. V was clipped by 0 bases and J by 0 bases, with 9 bases between them. CDR3 size: 16 residues. The CDR3 bases are TGTGCCAGCAGTTTAGCGCATGCCCTTAGCAATCAGCCCCAGCATTTT. This codes for CASSLAHALSNQPQHF.

This clonotype occurred a few times. The J gene is TRBJ1-1, the V gene TRBV11-2; a possible D gene is TRBD1 (5 bases). From germline, CDR1 is SGHAT and CDR2 FQNNGV. The CDR3 contains 13 residues. The V gene lost 1 base and the J gene lost 10 bases, with 13 bases spanning the gap. The CDR3, as DNA: TGTGCCAGCAGCTTAGCAGGGCCCCAGGGAGCTTTCTTT. Its protein is CASSLAGPQGAFF.

This clonotype was picked up many times. The chain carries TRBV29-1 and TRBJ2-6, with 9 bases lining up with TRBD1. The germline gives CDR1 SQVTM, CDR2 ANQGSEA. Trimming took 0 bases from V and 2 from J; bases not matched to a gene: 14. CDR3 size: 20 residues. The CDR3 DNA is TGCAGCGTTGAAGATGCTCGTACCGAGACAGGGGGTCCTGGGGCCAACGTCCTGACTTTC. This sequence encodes CSVEDARTETGGPGANVLTF.

The table lists this clonotype with many counts. V is TRBV2 and J is TRBJ1-5; D is possibly TRBD1 (5 bases). CDR1 is SNHLY and CDR2 is FYNNEI in the germline V gene. Trimming removed 3 bases from V and 4 bases from J, with 13 bases in between. This CDR3 has 15 amino acids. CDR3 region: CASSDNQGGNQPQHF. The CDR3 region has the DNA TGTGCCAGCAGTGATAACCAGGGCGGGAATCAGCCCCAGCATTTT.

The V and J genes are TRBV20-1 and TRBJ2-2; a possible D gene is TRBD2 (6 bases). Trimming stripped 3 bases from V and 7 bases from J, with 12 bases between. CDR3 length: 13 amino acids. Germline V CDR1 and CDR2: DFQATT, SNEGSKA (reference sequence). This CDR3 is CSASGSPVGELFF. The CDR3 bases are TGCAGTGCTAGCGGGAGCCCAGTCGGGGAGCTGTTTTTT.

This clonotype occurred once. Germline is not matched at one junction end, which may reflect a read error. The chain joins TRBV7-2 to TRBJ2-7; possibly TRBD1 for D (6 bases). Germline V gives CDR1 SGHTA, CDR2 FQGNSA. This CDR3 spans 15 amino acids. CDR3 in DNA: TGCGCCAGAAGCTTCCATCGACAGGAAACCTACGAGCAGTACTTC. Translation gives CARSFHRQETYEQYF.

The J gene is TRBJ1-4, the V gene TRBV7-9; possible D gene TRBD1, 5 bases. The ends were cut back, 1 base at V and 4 bases at J, with 13 bases in the middle. This CDR3 has 16 residues. Germline V lookup: CDR1 SEHNR, CDR2 FQNEAQ (reference sequence). CDR3 sequence: CASSLGFPGLNEKLFF. CDR3 bases: TGTGCCAGCAGCTTAGGATTCCCGGGACTTAATGAAAAACTGTTTTTT.

This clonotype was observed many times. The rearrangement links TRBV10-3 to TRBJ1-3; D gene unclear. V lost 7 bases and J 2 bases, leaving 18 bases between the germline ends. CDR1 is ENHRY, CDR2 SYGVKD, per germline. The CDR3 is made up of 16 amino acids. This chain's CDR3 is CAITDRAGGTGNTIYF. Here the CDR3 DNA reads TGTGCCATCACCGATAGAGCGGGAGGGACTGGAAACACCATATATTTT.

The sample holds a few counts of this clonotype. The rearrangement uses TRBV12-3 or TRBV12-4 and TRBJ1-6; TRBD1 aligns across 9 bases. The CDR3 runs 15 residues. Trimming removed 3 bases from V and 8 bases from J; junction bases left unmatched: 5. The CDR3 sequence is CASSFLGQGHSPLHF. The CDR3 DNA follows: TGTGCCAGCAGTTTCCTGGGACAGGGACATTCACCCCTCCACTTT.

This clonotype showed up many times. The rearrangement links TRBV7-9 to TRBJ1-6, with 10 nucleotides matching TRBD1. The CDR3 loop spans 16 amino acids. Germline lookup yields CDR1 SEHNR and CDR2 FQNEAQ (reference sequence). The V gene end was trimmed by 5 bases and the J gene end by 6 bases; junction bases not matched to a gene: 7. The CDR3 nucleotides read TGTGCCAGCAGCCACACCCGGGACAGGGGTAATTCACCCCTCCACTTT. Protein sequence: CASSHTRDRGNSPLHF.

This clonotype was seen a handful of times. V is TRBV7-9 and J is TRBJ1-3; D is unclear. The CDR3 totals 13 residues. V dropped 5 bases and J dropped 3 bases, with 8 bases sitting between them. CDR1 is SEHNR and CDR2 is FQNEAQ in the germline V gene (reference sequence). Here the CDR3 reads CASSPINGNTIYF. CDR3 bases: TGTGCCAGCAGCCCTATAAATGGAAACACCATATATTTT.

This clonotype was recorded many times. This chain links TRBV15 with TRBJ2-7, with 7 bases that match TRBD1. The germline V gene has CDR1 LNHNV and CDR2 YYDKDF (reference sequence). The junction had 9 bases not matched to a gene; V was cut back by 1 base and J by 6 bases. The CDR3 is 15 residues long. The CDR3 DNA is TGTGCCACCAGCAGAGCCTCGACAGGGATCTTCGAGCAGTACTTC. Residues: CATSRASTGIFEQYF. Full variable domain (missing parts from reference TRBV15 and TRBJ2-7): DAMVIQNPRYQVTQFGKPVTLSCSQTLNHNVMYWYQQKSSQAPKLLFHYYDKDFNNEADTPDNFQSRRPNTSFCFLDIRSPGLGDTAMYLCATSRASTGIFEQYFGPGTRLTVT.

This clonotype was recorded a few times. The chain is built from TRBV3-1 and TRBJ2-5; weak D call: TRBD2 (5 bases). Trimming stripped 2 bases from V and 5 bases from J, with 15 bases between. This CDR3 is built from 15 residues. CDR1 LGHDT and CDR2 YNNKEL come from the germline V gene (reference sequence). DNA for the CDR3: TGTGCCAGCAGCCAAAGACTGGAGGATCCGGAGACCCAGTACTTC. This sequence encodes CASSQRLEDPETQYF.

The rearrangement uses TRBV19 and TRBJ2-7, with unresolved D. The germline V gene encodes CDR1 LNHDA and CDR2 SQIVND (reference sequence). The CDR3 runs 12 residues. The V end lost 11 bases, the J end lost 3 bases, and 14 bases lay between the germline ends. CDR3 sequence reads: CAWSLTRYEQYF. The CDR3 DNA sequence: TGTGCCTGGAGTCTGACCCGCTACGAGCAGTACTTC.

This chain links TRBV5-1 with TRBJ2-2; 7 bases align to TRBD2. The CDR3 contains 15 residues. Germline values: CDR1 SGHRS, CDR2 YFSETQ. The V gene end was trimmed by 4 bases and the J gene end by 1 base; junction bases not matched to a gene: 4. This CDR3 reads CASSAGLENTGELFF. The DNA of the CDR3 is TGCGCCAGCAGCGCAGGACTAGAGAACACCGGGGAGCTGTTTTTT. The full variable domain, rest sourced from reference TRBV5-1 and TRBJ2-2, is KAGVTQTPRYLIKTRGQQVTLSCSPISGHRSVSWYQQTPGQGLQFLFEYFSETQRNKGNFPGRFSGRQFSNSRSEMNVSTLELGDSALYLCASSAGLENTGELFFGEGSRLTVL.

This clonotype was counted many times. The rearrangement uses TRBV9 and TRBJ2-7; D possibly corresponds to TRBD2 (6 bases). The ends were cut back, 4 bases at V and 4 bases at J, with 9 bases in the middle. CDR1 SGDLS and CDR2 YYNGEE come from the germline V gene. The CDR3 contains 12 residues. The CDR3 is CASSQAGYEQYF. CDR3 nucleotides: TGTGCCAGCAGCCAGGCGGGGTACGAGCAGTACTTC. The full variable domain, in which reference TRBV9 and TRBJ2-7 provide the parts outside the CDR3, is DSGVTQTPKHLITATGQRVTLRCSPRSGDLSVYWYQQSLDQGLQFLIQYYNGEERAKGNILERFSAQQFPDLHSELNLSSLELGDSALYFCASSQAGYEQYFGPGTRLTVT.

On this clonotype: A single base separates this from a much larger clone, so it may be a read error. The chain links TRBV19 to TRBJ1-1; tentatively, D is TRBD1 (5 bases). This CDR3 is 13 amino acids long. CDR1 and CDR2 (germline): LNHDA, SQIVND (reference sequence). The CDR3 DNA follows: TGTGACAGCAGCCAAGTGAGGCAGGGTGAAGCTTTCTTT. Protein sequence: CDSSQVRQGEAFF.

The genes are TRBV2 and TRBJ1-1; possibly TRBD1 for D (5 bases). Germline CDR1 and CDR2: SNHLY and FYNNEI. V was shortened by 7 bases and J by 0 bases, with 24 bases between the two germline ends. The CDR3 contains 18 residues. CDR3 DNA: TGTGCCAGCACCGTGGGAGGGCCCGGGTACAGGATGAACACTGAAGCTTTCTTT. Encoded protein: CASTVGGPGYRMNTEAFF.

The V gene is TRBV2, the J gene TRBJ2-6; 7 bases are a match to TRBD2. The germline V gene encodes CDR1 SNHLY and CDR2 FYNNEI. This CDR3 has 13 residues. V gave up 10 bases and J gave up 2 bases; unmatched junction bases: 2. Here the CDR3 DNA reads TGTGCCATCGGGGGGACTGGGGCCAACGTCCTGACTTTC. Translating gives CAIGGTGANVLTF.

The sample holds many counts of this clonotype. This chain links TRBV7-9 with TRBJ1-6; D might be TRBD1 (5 bases). This CDR3 has 12 residues. CDR1 SEHNR and CDR2 FQNEAQ come from the germline V gene (reference sequence). V lost 6 bases and J lost 5, with 5 bases in between. CDR3 sequence: CASRTDNSPLHF. The CDR3 nucleotides are TGTGCCAGCAGGACAGATAATTCACCCCTCCACTTT.

For this clonotype: This may stem from a read error, because a much larger clone lies one nucleotide away. V usage is TRBV5-1 and J usage is TRBJ2-7, with a tentative D call TRBD2 (6 bases). The V end was cut by 4 bases, the J end by 4 bases, with 15 bases between. The CDR3 is 14 residues long. Germline loops: CDR1 SGHRS, CDR2 YFSETQ. CDR3 DNA sequence: TGCGCCAGCAGCCCAGGAGGGGCAGTTTACGAGCAGTACTTC. Amino acid sequence: CASSPGGAVYEQYF.

The count of this clonotype is one. A much larger clone differs from this one at a single base, so this may be a read error. The chain has TRBV19 and TRBJ1-3; no firm D call. V was shortened by 5 bases and J by 0 bases, with 14 bases between the two germline ends. The CDR3 has 16 residues. Germline assignment: CDR1 LNHDA and CDR2 SQIVND (reference sequence). The CDR3: CASSPAELSSGNTIYF. DNA of the CDR3: TGTGCCAGTAGTCCGGCAGAACTTAGCTCTGGAAACACCATATATTTT.

J is TRBJ1-5 and V is TRBV10-3; D unresolved. Germline loops: CDR1 ENHRY, CDR2 SYGVKD. The length of the CDR3 is 11 residues. V was clipped by 2 bases and J by 11 bases, with 7 bases between them. CDR3 loop: CAISERETQHF. The CDR3 DNA is TGTGCCATCAGTGAGCGGGAGACCCAGCATTTT.

This clonotype was observed at least ten times. The genes are TRBV5-1 and TRBJ2-5, with D unresolved. The germline gives CDR1 SGHRS, CDR2 YFSETQ. The CDR3 sequence is 14 residues long. V was pared by 4 bases and J by 2 bases, with 12 bases between. CDR3 loop: CASSPSHLQETQYF. In DNA form, the CDR3 reads TGCGCCAGCAGCCCCTCCCACCTGCAAGAGACCCAGTACTTC. The entire variable domain, with the rest obtained from reference TRBV5-1 and TRBJ2-5, is as follows: KAGVTQTPRYLIKTRGQQVTLSCSPISGHRSVSWYQQTPGQGLQFLFEYFSETQRNKGNFPGRFSGRQFSNSRSEMNVSTLELGDSALYLCASSPSHLQETQYFGPGTRLLVL.

V is TRBV5-6 and J is TRBJ1-4, with D unclear. Germline CDR1 and CDR2: SGHDT and YYEEEE. CDR3 size: 10 residues. V was cut by 3 bases and J by 14 bases, with 8 bases left in between. CDR3 residues: CASSWGELFF. CDR3 in DNA: TGTGCCAGCAGCTGGGGTGAGCTGTTTTTT.

V is TRBV25-1 and J is TRBJ1-2; 7 nucleotides agree with TRBD1. The CDR3 consists of 14 residues. V was pared by 4 bases and J by 5 bases, with 7 bases of the junction left unmatched. Germline V lookup: CDR1 MGHDK, CDR2 SYGVNS. The CDR3 DNA is TGTGCCAGCAGTGCCCCGACAGGGTATTATGGCTACACCTTC. This codes for CASSAPTGYYGYTF.

To note about this clonotype: One junction end disagrees with the germline gene, perhaps due to a read error. V usage is TRBV10-3 and J usage is TRBJ1-2; D call uncertain. CDR1 ENHRY and CDR2 SYGVKD come from the germline V gene. The CDR3 is 15 residues long. The CDR3 DNA follows: TGTGCCAGCAGTCCTACCGGTCGCGGGATCAGTGGCTACACCTTC. Residues: CASSPTGRGISGYTF.